Listed below are T cell receptor beta chains from one sample, sequenced in a study of T cells in Graves' hyperthyroidism and ophthalmopathy. TCRdb redid the calling of the multiplex PCR reads with MiXCR, one entry per CDR3 protein. The table lists 480,000 or so distinct CDR3 sequences, over 35% of them singletons. The material sequenced was peripheral blood or thyroid tissue (not recorded which). The origin of the receptors is an adult woman with Graves' disease, either hyperthyroidism or ophthalmopathy (not recorded which). Each CDR3 is given with its conserved first and last residue. A D gene is named only where the DNA matches it firmly. For some rows the clone size is stated as once, few or many, or as a class when expanded; others skip it.

v_call: TRBV7-6
j_call: TRBJ2-5
d_call: TRBD1
clone_size: -
cdr3_aa: CASSKGTGAKTQYF
cdr3_nt: TGTGCCAGCAGCAAAGGGACAGGGGCGAAGACCCAGTACTTC

v_call: TRBV12-3/TRBV12-4
j_call: TRBJ1-2
d_call: TRBD1
clone_size: many
cdr3_aa: CASRGTGVNGYTF
cdr3_nt: TGTGCCAGCAGGGGGACAGGGGTAAATGGCTACACCTTC

v_call: TRBV10-3
j_call: TRBJ2-7
d_call: -
clone_size: -
cdr3_aa: CAISGQVHEQYF
cdr3_nt: TGTGCCATCTCAGGTCAGGTCCACGAGCAGTACTTC

v_call: TRBV7-9
j_call: TRBJ2-6
d_call: TRBD1
clone_size: many
cdr3_aa: CASSLGRTGSLSGANVLTF
cdr3_nt: TGTGCCAGCAGCTTAGGGAGGACAGGCTCTCTCTCTGGGGCCAACGTCCTGACTTTC

v_call: TRBV7-9
j_call: TRBJ2-7
d_call: -
clone_size: -
cdr3_aa: CASSPRGGADEQYF
cdr3_nt: TGTGCCAGCAGCCCTCGAGGGGGGGCCGACGAGCAGTACTTC

v_call: TRBV7-3
j_call: TRBJ2-5
d_call: TRBD2
clone_size: many
cdr3_aa: CASGLAGGETQYF
cdr3_nt: TGTGCCAGCGGACTAGCGGGAGGAGAGACCCAGTACTTC

v_call: TRBV25-1
j_call: TRBJ1-2
d_call: -
clone_size: few
cdr3_aa: CASSLSLEVAPGYTF
cdr3_nt: TGTGCCAGCAGCTTAAGCTTGGAGGTGGCGCCTGGCTACACCTTC

v_call: TRBV19
j_call: TRBJ1-2
d_call: -
clone_size: few
cdr3_aa: CASSIRTTYGYTF
cdr3_nt: TGTGCCAGTAGTATCAGAACGACATACGGCTACACCTTC

v_call: TRBV5-1
j_call: TRBJ2-7
d_call: -
clone_size: many
cdr3_aa: CASSLRDRTYEQYF
cdr3_nt: TGCGCCAGCAGCTTGCGTGACAGAACCTACGAGCAGTACTTC

v_call: TRBV19
j_call: TRBJ2-7
d_call: -
clone_size: few
cdr3_aa: CATLDTDYEQYF
cdr3_nt: TGTGCCACCCTGGACACGGACTACGAGCAGTACTTC

v_call: TRBV6-5
j_call: TRBJ2-3
d_call: -
clone_size: few
cdr3_aa: CASSYSRSDTQYF
cdr3_nt: TGTGCCAGCAGTTACTCGCGGTCAGATACGCAGTATTTT

v_call: TRBV15
j_call: TRBJ1-5
d_call: TRBD1
clone_size: few
cdr3_aa: CATSTSRTGKFQPQHF
cdr3_nt: TGTGCCACCAGCACATCCCGGACAGGGAAATTCCAGCCCCAGCATTTT

v_call: TRBV20-1
j_call: TRBJ1-3
d_call: -
clone_size: -
cdr3_aa: CSATAGTPSGNTIYF
cdr3_nt: TGCAGTGCTACAGCCGGGACACCGTCTGGAAACACCATATATTTT

v_call: TRBV19
j_call: TRBJ1-2
d_call: -
clone_size: many
cdr3_aa: CASSIGQANYGYTF
cdr3_nt: TGTGCCAGTAGTATTGGGCAAGCTAACTATGGCTACACCTTC

v_call: TRBV3-1
j_call: TRBJ1-1
d_call: -
clone_size: -
cdr3_aa: CASSQSWGAEAFF
cdr3_nt: TGTGCCAGCAGCCAATCTTGGGGGGCTGAAGCTTTCTTT

v_call: TRBV5-1
j_call: TRBJ1-2
d_call: TRBD1
clone_size: -
cdr3_aa: CASSPGTAFEIIDGYTF
cdr3_nt: TGCGCCAGCAGCCCTGGGACAGCTTTCGAAATCATAGATGGCTACACCTTC

v_call: TRBV19
j_call: TRBJ1-5
d_call: -
clone_size: -
cdr3_aa: CASSTGRGDQPQHF
cdr3_nt: TGTGCCAGTAGTACTGGCAGAGGAGATCAGCCCCAGCATTTT

v_call: TRBV7-2
j_call: TRBJ1-1
d_call: -
clone_size: -
cdr3_aa: CASSWSFSRDTEAFF
cdr3_nt: TGTGCCAGCAGCTGGTCCTTCTCCAGGGACACTGAAGCTTTCTTT

v_call: TRBV19
j_call: TRBJ1-1
d_call: -
clone_size: many
cdr3_aa: CASSPALLLRPEAFF
cdr3_nt: TGTGCCAGTAGTCCCGCATTATTATTGCGGCCTGAAGCTTTCTTT

v_call: TRBV5-5
j_call: TRBJ1-1
d_call: -
clone_size: many
cdr3_aa: CASSLAGSPEAFF
cdr3_nt: TGTGCCAGCAGCTTGGCAGGAAGTCCTGAAGCTTTCTTT

v_call: TRBV19
j_call: TRBJ1-5
d_call: -
clone_size: -
cdr3_aa: CASSIQHAQPQHF
cdr3_nt: TGTGCCAGTAGTATCCAACACGCCCAGCCCCAGCATTTT

v_call: TRBV7-2
j_call: TRBJ2-7
d_call: -
clone_size: -
cdr3_aa: CASSVGQKIGYEQYF
cdr3_nt: TGTGCCAGCAGCGTAGGACAGAAGATTGGATACGAGCAGTACTTC

v_call: TRBV7-2
j_call: TRBJ2-7
d_call: TRBD2
clone_size: few
cdr3_aa: CASSLGLAGGGSEQYF
cdr3_nt: TGTGCCAGCAGCTTGGGACTAGCGGGAGGGGGAAGCGAGCAGTACTTC

v_call: TRBV10-3
j_call: TRBJ2-7
d_call: TRBD2
clone_size: -
cdr3_aa: CAIGLAAYNEQYF
cdr3_nt: TGTGCCATAGGACTAGCGGCCTACAATGAGCAGTACTTC

v_call: TRBV5-1
j_call: TRBJ1-1
d_call: -
clone_size: -
cdr3_aa: CASSLIRGAEAFF
cdr3_nt: TGCGCCAGCAGCTTGATAAGGGGAGCTGAAGCTTTCTTT

v_call: TRBV2
j_call: TRBJ2-7
d_call: -
clone_size: many
cdr3_aa: CASGPGLGGYEQYF
cdr3_nt: TGTGCCAGCGGGCCTGGACTAGGGGGATACGAGCAGTACTTC

v_call: TRBV9
j_call: TRBJ1-3
d_call: -
clone_size: -
cdr3_aa: CASSGGFSGNTIYF
cdr3_nt: TGTGCCAGCAGCGGGGGGTTCTCTGGAAACACCATATATTTT

v_call: TRBV7-9
j_call: TRBJ2-7
d_call: -
clone_size: -
cdr3_aa: CASSIGTMNYEQYF
cdr3_nt: TGTGCCAGCAGCATTGGGACCATGAACTACGAGCAGTACTTC

v_call: TRBV7-9
j_call: TRBJ2-5
d_call: TRBD1
clone_size: -
cdr3_aa: CASRGQGWGSRETQYF
cdr3_nt: TGTGCCAGCAGAGGACAGGGTTGGGGTTCGCGAGAGACCCAGTACTTC

v_call: TRBV2
j_call: TRBJ2-7
d_call: TRBD1
clone_size: few
cdr3_aa: CASSQQGAGYEQYF
cdr3_nt: TGTGCCAGCAGTCAACAGGGGGCGGGCTACGAGCAGTACTTC

v_call: TRBV5-1
j_call: TRBJ2-7
d_call: TRBD2
clone_size: many
cdr3_aa: CASSLIAAGGSYEQYF
cdr3_nt: TGCGCCAGCAGCTTGATTGCTGCGGGAGGGTCCTACGAGCAGTACTTC

v_call: TRBV29-1
j_call: TRBJ1-4
d_call: -
clone_size: many
cdr3_aa: CSVEEGSGEKLFF
cdr3_nt: TGCAGCGTTGAAGAAGGGTCGGGAGAAAAACTGTTTTTT

v_call: TRBV2
j_call: TRBJ2-6
d_call: -
clone_size: once
cdr3_aa: CASRDRTGYNVLTF
cdr3_nt: TGTGCCAGCAGAGACAGGACTGGGTACAACGTCCTGACTTTC

v_call: TRBV4-1
j_call: TRBJ1-4
d_call: TRBD1
clone_size: many
cdr3_aa: CASSQLNRGGEKLFF
cdr3_nt: TGCGCCAGCAGCCAACTGAACAGGGGTGGCGAAAAACTGTTTTTT

v_call: TRBV9
j_call: TRBJ1-6
d_call: -
clone_size: -
cdr3_aa: CASSEQGHTYNSPLHF
cdr3_nt: TGTGCCAGCAGCGAACAGGGTCACACCTATAATTCACCCCTCCACTTT

v_call: TRBV19
j_call: TRBJ1-2
d_call: -
clone_size: many
cdr3_aa: CASRGTSYGYTF
cdr3_nt: TGTGCCAGTCGCGGGACATCCTATGGCTACACCTTC

v_call: TRBV14
j_call: TRBJ2-7
d_call: -
clone_size: -
cdr3_aa: CASSQGINEQYF
cdr3_nt: TGTGCCAGCAGCCAAGGTATAAACGAGCAGTACTTC

v_call: TRBV10-3
j_call: TRBJ2-7
d_call: -
clone_size: -
cdr3_aa: CAISEVRDNEQYF
cdr3_nt: TGTGCCATCAGTGAGGTTAGGGACAACGAGCAGTACTTC

v_call: TRBV30
j_call: TRBJ2-6
d_call: -
clone_size: few
cdr3_aa: CALTVSGANVLTF
cdr3_nt: TGTGCCTTGACAGTCTCTGGGGCCAACGTCCTGACTTTC

v_call: TRBV10-1
j_call: TRBJ2-5
d_call: -
clone_size: many
cdr3_aa: CASSETAQETQYF
cdr3_nt: TGCGCCAGCAGTGAAACAGCCCAAGAGACCCAGTACTTC

v_call: TRBV2
j_call: TRBJ2-6
d_call: TRBD2
clone_size: -
cdr3_aa: CASKPGLVGSGANVLTF
cdr3_nt: TGTGCCAGCAAGCCGGGACTAGTGGGCTCTGGGGCCAACGTCCTGACTTTC

v_call: TRBV5-1
j_call: TRBJ2-3
d_call: -
clone_size: -
cdr3_aa: CASSLAGTYTGTQYF
cdr3_nt: TGCGCCAGCAGCTTGGCCGGGACTTACACAGGTACGCAGTATTTT

v_call: TRBV6-6
j_call: TRBJ2-7
d_call: TRBD2
clone_size: -
cdr3_aa: CASNLGTSFYEQYF
cdr3_nt: TGTGCCAGCAACTTAGGGACTAGCTTCTACGAGCAGTACTTC

v_call: TRBV25-1
j_call: TRBJ2-7
d_call: -
clone_size: few
cdr3_aa: CASSEQPKGGYEQYF
cdr3_nt: TGTGCCAGCAGTGAACAACCAAAAGGGGGCTACGAGCAGTACTTC

v_call: TRBV10-3
j_call: TRBJ2-1
d_call: -
clone_size: few
cdr3_aa: CAIGPQGYNEQFF
cdr3_nt: TGTGCCATCGGCCCTCAGGGGTACAATGAGCAGTTCTTC

v_call: TRBV19
j_call: TRBJ2-6
d_call: -
clone_size: many
cdr3_aa: CATTWRGAAGANVLTF
cdr3_nt: TGTGCCACCACCTGGAGGGGGGCGGCTGGGGCCAACGTCCTGACTTTC

v_call: TRBV19
j_call: TRBJ1-5
d_call: -
clone_size: many
cdr3_aa: CASRKDSNQPQHF
cdr3_nt: TGTGCCAGTAGGAAGGATAGCAATCAGCCCCAGCATTTT

v_call: TRBV14
j_call: TRBJ2-7
d_call: -
clone_size: -
cdr3_aa: CASSQVAMVGLSYEQYF
cdr3_nt: TGTGCCAGCAGCCAAGTAGCTATGGTGGGGTTATCCTACGAGCAGTACTTC

v_call: TRBV29-1
j_call: TRBJ2-5
d_call: -
clone_size: many
cdr3_aa: CSVGPGEAQYF
cdr3_nt: TGCAGCGTTGGGCCGGGCGAGGCCCAGTACTTC

v_call: TRBV5-8
j_call: TRBJ2-7
d_call: -
clone_size: few
cdr3_aa: CASSLGTRDYEQYF
cdr3_nt: TGTGCCAGCAGCTTAGGAACTAGGGACTACGAGCAGTACTTC

v_call: TRBV7-9
j_call: TRBJ2-7
d_call: TRBD1
clone_size: few
cdr3_aa: CASSLTRPDGTEGGEQYF
cdr3_nt: TGTGCCAGCTCACTAACCCGGCCTGACGGGACAGAAGGCGGCGAGCAGTACTTC

v_call: TRBV7-9
j_call: TRBJ2-7
d_call: TRBD1
clone_size: once
cdr3_aa: CASSAFRDRNYEQYF
cdr3_nt: TGTGCCAGCAGCGCGTTCCGGGACAGGAACTACGAGCAGTACTTC

v_call: TRBV18
j_call: TRBJ1-5
d_call: TRBD1
clone_size: few
cdr3_aa: CASSPPRQGGDQPQHF
cdr3_nt: TGTGCCAGCTCACCACCGAGGCAGGGGGGAGATCAGCCCCAGCATTTT

v_call: TRBV2
j_call: TRBJ1-1
d_call: -
clone_size: many
cdr3_aa: CASSVGVLNTEAFF
cdr3_nt: TGTGCCAGCAGTGTTGGTGTACTGAACACTGAAGCTTTCTTT

v_call: TRBV5-1
j_call: TRBJ1-1
d_call: -
clone_size: many
cdr3_aa: CASSRIGLSPPDTEAFF
cdr3_nt: TGCGCCAGCAGCCGGATCGGACTATCGCCTCCGGACACTGAAGCTTTCTTT

v_call: TRBV12-3/TRBV12-4
j_call: TRBJ2-7
d_call: TRBD1
clone_size: many
cdr3_aa: CASSSTRQGYEQYF
cdr3_nt: TGTGCCAGCAGTTCGACCCGACAGGGCTACGAGCAGTACTTC

v_call: TRBV6-1
j_call: TRBJ1-5
d_call: -
clone_size: many
cdr3_aa: CASSAALVDQPQHF
cdr3_nt: TGTGCCAGCAGTGCTGCTTTAGTCGATCAGCCCCAGCATTTT

v_call: TRBV4-3
j_call: TRBJ1-1
d_call: -
clone_size: many
cdr3_aa: CASSQDLTRGTSEAFF
cdr3_nt: TGCGCCAGCAGCCAAGACCTGACACGGGGAACTTCTGAAGCTTTCTTT

v_call: TRBV20-1
j_call: TRBJ2-7
d_call: TRBD1
clone_size: many
cdr3_aa: CSARDLRDRGYEQYF
cdr3_nt: TGCAGTGCTAGAGATCTTCGGGACAGGGGCTACGAGCAGTACTTC